This passage covers 28 T cell receptor beta chains from one sample sequenced in a study of blood T cell repertoires in COVID-19. The method was immunoSEQ multiplex PCR; TCRdb's version includes in-frame clones alone and lacks a portion of them. The table records 250,000 to 350,000 clones, roughly 86% of them present only once. Input material: peripheral blood. These receptors came from a young woman who had recovered from COVID-19.

This sequence joins TRBV3-1 (or the pseudogene TRBV3-2) and TRBJ2-5, with TRBD1 matching 9 bases. There are 16 residues in the CDR3. With 0 bases clipped from V and 2 bases from J, the junction kept 4 bases outside the gene matches. The germline CDR1 and CDR2 sequences are LGHDT and YNNKEL (reference sequence). CDR3 region: CASSQEPGTGQETQYF. The DNA of the CDR3 is TGTGCCAGCAGCCAAGAACCCGGGACAGGGCAAGAGACCCAGTACTTC.

The chain joins TRBV19 to TRBJ2-3, with TRBD2 as a possible D gene (5 bases). Germline loops: CDR1 LNHDA, CDR2 SQIVND (reference sequence). This CDR3 contains 16 residues. The V end lost 2 bases, the J end lost 0 bases, and 12 bases lay between the germline ends. CDR3 sequence reads: CASSIKDGGSTDTQYF. CDR3 sequence (DNA): TGTGCCAGTAGTATAAAAGACGGCGGGAGCACAGATACGCAGTATTTT.

The chain uses TRBV10-3 and TRBJ1-2; the match to TRBD1 covers 8 bases. The V and J ends lost 5 bases and 0 bases, in that order; junction bases with no gene match: 2. Germline CDR1 ENHRY, CDR2 SYGVKD. The CDR3 is 14 residues long. The CDR3 sequence: CAISPGQANYGYTF. CDR3 nucleotide sequence: TGTGCCATCAGTCCGGGACAGGCTAACTATGGCTACACCTTC.

The chain joins TRBV3-1 (or the pseudogene TRBV3-2) to TRBJ1-4, with 8 bases aligning to TRBD1. The CDR3 is 17 residues long. Germline V gene sequence: CDR1 LGHDT, CDR2 YNNKEL (reference sequence). V lost 4 bases to trimming and J lost 1 base; unmatched junction nucleotides: 8. In DNA, the CDR3 is TGTGCCAGCAGCCTAGACTTAACAGGGGGAACTAATGAAAAACTGTTTTTT. Its protein product is CASSLDLTGGTNEKLFF.

This clone was seen just once. V and J are TRBV6-5 and TRBJ1-2, with a weak D call TRBD1 (6 bases). Germline V CDR1 and CDR2: MNHEY, SVGAGI. V dropped 6 bases and J dropped 4 bases, with 12 bases sitting between them. There are 13 residues in the CDR3. DNA for the CDR3: TGTGCCAGCAGGACAGGACCGAGCTATGGCTACACCTTC. Its translation: CASRTGPSYGYTF.

The chain has TRBV6-1 and TRBJ2-5; TRBD2 aligns across 11 bases. CDR1 is MNHNS and CDR2 is SASEGT in the germline V gene. The CDR3 contains 18 residues. Germline trimming cut 2 bases from V and 5 bases from J; bases unmatched to any gene: 13. The CDR3 bases are TGTGCCAGCAGTGAATGGGGGGTAGCTAGCGGGAGGAGGGAGACCCAGTACTTC. Its protein product is CASSEWGVASGRRETQYF.

Remarks on this clone: Germline and junction disagree at one end, which may indicate a read error. The genes are TRBV19 and TRBJ2-6, with D possibly matching TRBD1 (6 bases). The CDR3 runs 13 residues. Germline V gene data show CDR1 as LNHDA and CDR2 as SQIVND (reference sequence). This CDR3 reads CASRSSGDNVLTF. CDR3 sequence (DNA): TGTGCCAGTAGGTCGTCAGGGGACAACGTCCTGACTTTC.

The chain links TRBV19 to TRBJ1-2; D possibly corresponds to TRBD1 (5 bases). Germline lookup yields CDR1 LNHDA and CDR2 SQIVND (reference sequence). The CDR3 covers 16 residues. The V end lost 0 bases, the J end lost 5 bases, and 16 bases lay between the germline ends. CDR3 region: CASSIDISQGLYGYTF. The CDR3 nucleotides read TGTGCCAGTAGTATAGATATCTCGCAGGGTCTTTATGGCTACACCTTC.

This sequence joins TRBV6-5 and TRBJ2-1; D is undetermined. Looked up from germline, CDR1 is MNHEY and CDR2 is SVGAGI. The CDR3 totals 15 residues. Trimming stripped 0 bases from V and 4 bases from J, with 10 bases between. The CDR3 region has the DNA TGTGCCAGCAGTTACTCGACAAGCCAGTACAATGAGCAGTTCTTC. As protein: CASSYSTSQYNEQFF.

The chain employs TRBV27 and TRBJ1-6; D call uncertain. This CDR3 spans 12 amino acids. Trimming cost V 5 bases and J 7 bases, with 6 bases left between them. CDR1 is MNHEY, CDR2 SMNVEV, per germline (reference sequence). CDR3 in amino acids: CASSIQNSPLHF. The CDR3 nucleotides are TGTGCCAGCAGTATTCAGAATTCACCCCTCCACTTT.

The genes are TRBV20-1 and TRBJ2-2, with 7 bases that match TRBD1. Germline loops: CDR1 DFQATT, CDR2 SNEGSKA (reference sequence). Trimming cost V 3 bases and J 0 bases; bases outside gene matches: 1. The CDR3 loop spans 14 amino acids. CDR3 sequence: CSASDRANTGELFF. CDR3 sequence (DNA): TGCAGTGCTAGTGACAGGGCGAACACCGGGGAGCTGTTTTTT.

This chain joins TRBV7-3 and TRBJ1-1; 8 bases fit TRBD1. Germline V gene lookup returns CDR1 SGHTA and CDR2 FQGTGA. The CDR3 is 13 residues long. V dropped 0 bases and J dropped 9; count of bases not matched to a gene: 3. Written as DNA, the CDR3 is TGTGCCAGCAGCTTAACTCGACAGGGGCAAGCTTTCTTT. It is translated as CASSLTRQGQAFF.

Written as DNA, the CDR3 is TGTGCCAGCAGCCGTGAGGTGACCACTGAAGCTTTCTTT. Amino acids: CASSREVTTEAFF. The rearrangement links TRBV12-3 or TRBV12-4 to TRBJ1-1; D is ambiguous. V was clipped by 6 bases and J by 4 bases, with 12 bases between them. The CDR3 runs to 13 residues.

The rearrangement links TRBV27 to TRBJ2-7; TRBD2 agrees at 8 bases. CDR1 MNHEY and CDR2 SMNVEV come from the germline V gene (reference sequence). V shed 5 bases and J 2 bases; nucleotides not matched to a gene: 5. The CDR3 sequence is 14 residues long. CDR3 sequence (DNA): TGTGCCAGCAGTCTGACTAGCGCCACCTACGAGCAGTACTTC. Residues: CASSLTSATYEQYF.

The gene calls are TRBV2 and TRBJ1-2; perhaps TRBD1 as D (5 bases). Germline V gene lookup returns CDR1 SNHLY and CDR2 FYNNEI. V shed 6 bases and J shed 4 bases, with 9 bases lying between them. The CDR3 has 12 amino acids. This chain's CDR3 is CASSTGGYGYTF. The CDR3 DNA reads TGTGCCAGCAGCACGGGGGGCTATGGCTACACCTTC.

For the CDR3, the DNA is TGTGCCAGTAGTGGGGACAGGGGAGTCAATGAGCAGTTCTTC. Encoded protein: CASSGDRGVNEQFF. The rearrangement joins TRBV19 to TRBJ2-1, with 10 nucleotides matching TRBD1. Germline V lookup: CDR1 LNHDA, CDR2 SQIVND (reference sequence). V was pared by 5 bases and J by 6 bases, with 4 bases of the junction left unmatched. The CDR3 runs 14 residues.

This rearrangement joins TRBV7-2 to TRBJ2-4; TRBD1 agrees at 11 bases. The V gene's germline CDR1 is SGHTA and CDR2 FQGNSA. CDR3 length: 16 amino acids. J was trimmed by 7 bases and V by 5 bases; bases with no gene match: 10. DNA for the CDR3: TGTGCCAGCAGCGCAGGACAGGGGGCGCCTGGGAACATTCAGTACTTC. This gives the protein CASSAGQGAPGNIQYF.

This clone was observed a single time. DNA of the CDR3: TGCGCCAGCAGCCCTCTCGAAGGGGCAGATACGCAGTATTTT. It yields the protein CASSPLEGADTQYF. The chain employs TRBV4-1 and TRBJ2-3; perhaps TRBD1 as D (5 bases). Trimming stripped 4 bases from V and 4 bases from J, with 12 bases between. This CDR3 is 14 amino acids long. Germline loops: CDR1 MGHRA, CDR2 YSYEKL.

This rearrangement joins TRBV4-3 to TRBJ2-7; maybe TRBD1 (6 bases). The ends were cut back, 0 bases at V and 6 bases at J, with 15 bases in the middle. In germline, CDR1 is LGHNA, CDR2 YSLEER. The CDR3 is 15 amino acids. For the CDR3, the DNA is TGCGCCAGCAGCCAAGATTCAGGGGCCGCCTCCGAGCAGTACTTC. Its protein product is CASSQDSGAASEQYF.

This clone was observed a single time. The rearrangement joins TRBV29-1 to TRBJ2-5; 10 bases align to TRBD1. The germline V gene has CDR1 SQVTM and CDR2 ANQGSEA. This CDR3 contains 13 residues. Losses at the gene ends were 7 bases for V and 0 bases for J; bases not matched to a gene: 2. CDR3 in amino acids: CSGQGANQETQYF. Here the CDR3 DNA reads TGCAGCGGACAGGGGGCTAACCAAGAGACCCAGTACTTC. Supplemented by reference TRBV29-1 and TRBJ2-5, the full variable domain reads SAVISQKPSRDICQRGTSLTIQCQVDSQVTMMFWYRQQPGQSLTLIATANQGSEATYESGFVIDKFPISRPNLTFSTLTVSNMSPEDSSIYLCSGQGANQETQYFGPGTRLLVL.

J is TRBJ1-1 and V is TRBV29-1; 10 bases agree with TRBD1. The CDR3 sequence is 15 residues long. V lost 5 bases to trimming and J lost 4 bases; unmatched junction nucleotides: 10. Germline V gene data show CDR1 as SQVTM and CDR2 as ANQGSEA. The CDR3: CSVRPGTGAGTEAFF. CDR3 nucleotide sequence: TGCAGCGTTCGTCCCGGGACAGGGGCGGGCACTGAAGCTTTCTTT. Together with reference TRBV29-1 and TRBJ1-1, the CDR3 gives the full variable domain: SAVISQKPSRDICQRGTSLTIQCQVDSQVTMMFWYRQQPGQSLTLIATANQGSEATYESGFVIDKFPISRPNLTFSTLTVSNMSPEDSSIYLCSVRPGTGAGTEAFFGQGTRLTVV.

The J gene is TRBJ1-6, the V gene TRBV6-5; maybe TRBD1 (5 bases). This CDR3 contains 12 residues. Germline lookup yields CDR1 MNHEY and CDR2 SVGAGI. Trimming took off 6 bases at V and 10 bases at J, with 10 bases between the two ends. The CDR3 DNA reads TGTGCCAGCAGGGACACCCAGTCACCCCTCCACTTT. Amino acids: CASRDTQSPLHF.

The chain recombines TRBV19 with TRBJ1-5, with a weak D call TRBD1 (5 bases). Germline-derived CDR1 and CDR2 are LNHDA and SQIVND (reference sequence). The CDR3 contains 13 residues. Trimming took off 6 bases at V and 2 bases at J, with 8 bases between the two ends. CDR3 sequence reads: CASRIQGNQPQHF. The CDR3 bases are TGTGCCAGTAGGATACAGGGCAATCAGCCCCAGCATTTT.

The chain uses TRBV6-2 or TRBV6-3 and TRBJ1-1, with D perhaps TRBD1 (5 bases). With 2 bases removed from V and 3 bases from J, the gap between germline ends came to 13 bases. Germline V gives CDR1 MNHEY, CDR2 SVGEGT. This CDR3 has 15 residues. The CDR3 region has the DNA TGTGCCAGCAGTTACGATAGGGAGGGGCACACTGAAGCTTTCTTT. This sequence encodes CASSYDREGHTEAFF.

The genes are TRBV10-3 and TRBJ2-1, with TRBD2 identical over 11 bases. The CDR3 sequence is 15 residues long. V gave up 6 bases and J gave up 8 bases; unmatched junction bases: 9. Germline V CDR1 and CDR2: ENHRY, SYGVKD. The CDR3 loop reads CAISPTGTSGDEQFF. As DNA, the CDR3 is TGTGCCATCAGCCCAACCGGGACTAGCGGCGATGAGCAGTTCTTC.

This chain joins TRBV7-2 and TRBJ1-2; D might be TRBD1 (5 bases). V was cut by 1 base and J by 4 bases, with 10 bases left in between. CDR3 size: 14 residues. Per germline, CDR1 SGHTA and CDR2 FQGNSA. The CDR3 spells CASSLEGATYGYTF. In nucleotides, the CDR3 is TGTGCCAGCAGCTTAGAAGGGGCTACCTATGGCTACACCTTC. The complete variable domain, with remaining parts taken from reference TRBV7-2 and TRBJ1-2, reads GAGVSQSPSNKVTEKGKDVELRCDPISGHTALYWYRQSLGQGLEFLIYFQGNSAPDKSGLPSDRFSAERTGGSVSTLTIQRTQQEDSAVYLCASSLEGATYGYTFGSGTRLTVV.

V usage is TRBV7-9 and J usage is TRBJ1-4; TRBD1 matches 7 bases. The length of the CDR3 is 14 residues. V was clipped by 4 bases and J by 6 bases; unmatched bases: 5. Germline assignment: CDR1 SEHNR and CDR2 FQNEAQ (reference sequence). CDR3: CASSYFQGDEKLFF. The CDR3 coding sequence is TGTGCCAGCAGCTATTTCCAGGGGGATGAAAAACTGTTTTTT.

This clone has only a few counts. The chain recombines TRBV6-4 with TRBJ1-1; TRBD1 agrees at 7 bases. V lost 6 bases, J lost 4 bases, and 5 bases stayed unmatched. Per the germline V gene, CDR1 is MRHNA and CDR2 is SNTAGT. CDR3 length: 13 residues. In DNA, the CDR3 is TGTGCCAGCAGAGAGGGACAGCTCACTGAAGCTTTCTTT. It is translated as CASREGQLTEAFF.